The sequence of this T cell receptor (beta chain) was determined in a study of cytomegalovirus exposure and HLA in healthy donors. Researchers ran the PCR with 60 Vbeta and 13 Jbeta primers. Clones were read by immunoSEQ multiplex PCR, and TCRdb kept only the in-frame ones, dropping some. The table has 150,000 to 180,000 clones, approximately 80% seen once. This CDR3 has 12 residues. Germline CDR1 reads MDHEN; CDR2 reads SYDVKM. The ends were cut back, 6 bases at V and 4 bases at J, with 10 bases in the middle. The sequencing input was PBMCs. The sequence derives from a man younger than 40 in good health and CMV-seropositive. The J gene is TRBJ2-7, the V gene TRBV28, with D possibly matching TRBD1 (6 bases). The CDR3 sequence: CASSTGQYEQYF. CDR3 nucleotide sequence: TGTGCCAGCAGCACAGGACAGTACGAGCAGTACTTC.